A selection of T cell receptor beta chains follows, all from one sample in a study of control samples from healthy donors and cancer patients. Profiled with immunoSEQ multiplex PCR; TCRdb holds only in-frame clones, not every one. The sample yields about 83,000 clones, about nine tenths seen once. Sequencing was performed on blood. These receptor sequences come from a man aged 50-59 years in good health. Each CDR3 is given without its conserved first and last residue. Fields, in order: CDR3 protein, clone size, V gene. For some rows the clone size is stated as once, few or many, or as a class when expanded; others skip it.

CDR3: ASANTGQEKLF
size: NA
V: TRBV9

CDR3: ASSFQTANTEAF
size: NA
V: TRBV11-2

CDR3: ASSPTASGSSYNEQF
size: NA
V: TRBV9

CDR3: ASRLGLGDYGYT
size: NA
V: TRBV5-6

CDR3: ASSQGGQPQH
size: NA
V: TRBV11-2

CDR3: ASSQSPTPGHVSNSPLH
size: NA
V: TRBV4-3

CDR3: ASSGTGDPSSYEQY
size: NA
V: TRBV5-1

CDR3: ASSFGPVGDTQY
size: NA
V: TRBV7-9

CDR3: AWSPGTGRNQPQH
size: NA
V: TRBV30

CDR3: ASSARGGGGEKLF
size: NA
V: TRBV7-2

CDR3: AWGIRGGSGGYT
size: NA
V: TRBV30

CDR3: ASSAGTGLLREPQH
size: NA
V: TRBV6-1

CDR3: ASSYSLQGNYGYT
size: NA
V: TRBV6-6

CDR3: ASSLVLEDETQY
size: once
V: TRBV5-1

CDR3: ASRDSIRTQY
size: NA
V: TRBV12-3/TRBV12-4

CDR3: ASTQGAGGQPQH
size: once
V: TRBV6-5

CDR3: ASSWQGMSSGANVLT
size: NA
V: TRBV27

CDR3: ASNSIPRTNEKLF
size: NA
V: TRBV2

CDR3: ASSYTGDGYT
size: NA
V: TRBV7-9

CDR3: ASSWTYNTGELF
size: NA
V: TRBV5-6

CDR3: ASSPIAGKSNTGELF
size: NA
V: TRBV27

CDR3: ASRRDRGFTGELF
size: NA
V: TRBV11-2

CDR3: ASSQGQGTVAEAF
size: NA
V: TRBV14

CDR3: ASSQEKGQESQPQH
size: once
V: TRBV4-1

CDR3: ASSRREKGVQY
size: NA
V: TRBV7-2

CDR3: ASSPLRGDTQY
size: NA
V: TRBV19

CDR3: ASREWNGGQPQH
size: NA
V: TRBV27

CDR3: ARASWGRGGRNEQF
size: NA
V: TRBV19

CDR3: ASSFLSNEQF
size: NA
V: TRBV7-2

CDR3: ASSPTGGGEELF
size: NA
V: TRBV6-5

CDR3: SVSRPGGVQDTQY
size: NA
V: TRBV29-1

CDR3: ASSSPRSGVTYEQY
size: NA
V: TRBV27

CDR3: ASSLGAAGELF
size: NA
V: TRBV7-8

CDR3: ASSDWDAVRGYGYT
size: NA
V: TRBV5-1

CDR3: ASTFNANTEAF
size: NA
V: TRBV19

CDR3: ASSLWLMETQY
size: NA
V: TRBV5-6

CDR3: ASSGRLGSYEQY
size: NA
V: TRBV5-6

CDR3: ASSSTPRVQETQY
size: NA
V: TRBV6-2/TRBV6-3

CDR3: ASSFNGREAF
size: NA
V: TRBV12-3/TRBV12-4

CDR3: ASSQEGTMGSDYGYT
size: NA
V: TRBV4-1

CDR3: ASSQGRVPGVAF
size: NA
V: TRBV3-1/TRBV3-2

CDR3: ASSLDRGPDIQY
size: NA
V: TRBV7-2

CDR3: ASSPRRPQVSETQY
size: NA
V: TRBV11-2

CDR3: ASSVGGSGANVLT
size: NA
V: TRBV9

CDR3: ASHFSGTNLYNEQF
size: NA
V: TRBV27

CDR3: ASSDKRGSGNTIY
size: NA
V: TRBV2